The present entry profiles one T cell receptor beta chain with its context. Its antigen is currently not known. It has no much larger one-base neighbor in the sample; base qualities were not kept. The V end loses 5 bases and the J end loses 12 bases, and a stretch of 14 bases separates them. Measured from the cysteine to the phenylalanine, the CDR3 is 12 residues long. Solely the CDR3 DNA is kept, with 36 bases framed from the first base. Sequences MNHEY (CDR1) and SVGEGT (CDR2) are obtained from the germline V gene. The sample belongs to a study of breast tumors, draining lymph nodes, adjacent tissues listed by TCRdb under 2016. With regard to the full study: In breast cancer patients, the study compared the TCR beta repertoires of tumor, adjacent nontumor tissue and axillary lymph nodes. In human breast cancer, the study set out to evaluate how tumor, surrounding tissue and draining lymph node repertoires relate to one another and whether T cells may move between these sites.

The axillary draining lymph nodes of breast cancer patients were the source of the lymph node samples. TCRdb lists the instrument as Illumina HiSeq 2000. TCR beta chain libraries were generated by multiplex PCR amplification. High-throughput sequencing was used to analyze the amplified TCR beta chain products. TCRdb reworked the public reads: Q25 trimming with fastp, MiXCR clone assembly, productive beta chains retained. Rows are combined by CDR3 protein, so each entry shows the most common genes and DNA. For this sample there are roughly 220,000 distinct CDR3 sequences; 30% to 35% appear just once. Of the sample, 3% to 4% is held by the ten largest clones. General conclusions and limits of the study: A scenario in which most tumor T cells derive from the lymph node and then expand within tumor tissue was judged to be consistent with the data. Tumor T-cell repertoires showed less diversity than lymph node repertoires and more diversity than nontumor tissue repertoires, and tumor T-cell repertoires showed preferential V and J gene usage. Tumor and nontumor tissue repertoires were significantly more similar in luminal-like than in basal-like breast cancer. Rather than being directly demonstrated, the conclusion that tumor T cells originate in lymph nodes was presented as consistent with a hypothesis.

The chain couples TRBV6-2 or TRBV6-3 to TRBJ1-5; TRBD1 might be the D gene, on 6 matching bases. The sample was axillary lymph node tissue. The sequence was collected from a female donor with breast cancer. Some clones in this sample may be carry-over from other donors' samples. The DNA sequence is TGTGCCAGCAGTCACCCGGACAGAATCCAGCATTTT. Its translation reads: CASSHPDRIQHF.